The 30 T cell receptor beta chains listed next were all sequenced from one sample in a study of T cells expressing NK-cell markers. Each CDR3 protein gets one entry in TCRdb, which reprocessed the 5' RACE reads and gives no DNA. The sample shows some 300,000 distinct CDR3 sequences, and about 0.39% sits with its ten largest clones. The sample taken for sequencing was blood T cells: a sorted CD56 or NKG2C T cell subset, CD4+ or CD8+ T cells, or bulk PBMC T cells (not recorded which). The receptors shown here come from a young man in good health.

The chain has TRBV20-1 and TRBJ2-7; lacking DNA, the TRBD1 call made by TCRdb goes unchecked. The CDR3 has 12 residues. CDR1 DFQATT and CDR2 SNEGSKA come from the germline V gene (reference sequence). CDR3 protein: CSAHFQGDEQYF.

The chain uses TRBV15 and TRBJ2-2; the TRBD2 assignment by TCRdb is unverifiable without DNA. In germline, CDR1 is LNHNV, CDR2 YYDKDF (reference sequence). This CDR3 is built from 16 residues. CDR3 sequence: CATSRDLGSGTGELFF.

V usage is TRBV12-3 or TRBV12-4 and J usage is TRBJ2-5; TCRdb outputs TRBD1, but without DNA this stays unchecked. There are 15 residues in the CDR3. The CDR3 region is CASSPLDREKETQYF.

V and J are TRBV5-6 and TRBJ2-5; TCRdb selects TRBD1, and the lack of DNA leaves this call unchecked. There are 16 residues in the CDR3. CDR1 and CDR2 (germline): SGHDT, YYEEEE. This chain's CDR3 is CASSRGQGNVWETQYF.

V and J are TRBV28 and TRBJ2-2; the D gene TCRdb calls, TRBD1, cannot be checked with no DNA. CDR1 MDHEN and CDR2 SYDVKM come from the germline V gene. This CDR3 is built from 14 residues. CDR3 loop: CASSNLQGTGELFF.

V gene TRBV29-1 combines with J gene TRBJ2-1; TCRdb reports TRBD2, a call that lacks DNA to check it against. The V gene's germline CDR1 is SQVTM and CDR2 ANQGSEA. CDR3 size: 16 residues. The CDR3: CSVEGLGPSSYNEQFF.

The V call is TRBV24-1, the J call TRBJ2-3. Germline V gives CDR1 KGHDR, CDR2 SFDVKD. The CDR3 has 12 amino acids. CDR3: CATRIQADTQYF.

The chain employs TRBV12-3 or TRBV12-4 and TRBJ2-1; TCRdb lists TRBD2, though no DNA is available to test this call. The CDR3 loop spans 11 amino acids. This CDR3 is CASSYAGGQFF.

The chain has TRBV20-1 and TRBJ2-1; TCRdb lists TRBD2, though no DNA is available to test this call. Germline CDR1 reads DFQATT; CDR2 reads SNEGSKA (reference sequence). The CDR3 is 13 residues long. CDR3: CSAARLGGNEQFF.

The chain is built from TRBV6-5 and TRBJ2-2. The germline V gene has CDR1 MNHEY and CDR2 SVGAGI. The CDR3 loop spans 13 amino acids. CDR3 sequence reads: CARTKTSAGELFF.

The CDR3 sequence: CASSVGGSYNEQFF. The rearrangement joins TRBV12-3 or TRBV12-4 to TRBJ2-1; TCRdb returns TRBD1, unconfirmable since there is no DNA. The CDR3 covers 14 residues.

This chain links TRBV19 with TRBJ2-6; TCRdb proposes TRBD2, but this gene call is untestable without DNA. CDR1 is LNHDA and CDR2 is SQIVND in the germline V gene (reference sequence). CDR3 length: 18 residues. CDR3 sequence: CASSITSGSLSGANVLTF.

V and J are TRBV29-1 and TRBJ2-1; the D call from TCRdb, TRBD2, cannot be confirmed without DNA. Germline lookup yields CDR1 SQVTM and CDR2 ANQGSEA. CDR3 length: 15 amino acids. This CDR3 reads CSVEVIAGGYNEQFF.

This rearrangement joins TRBV5-1 to TRBJ1-5; TCRdb outputs TRBD1, but without DNA this stays unchecked. The CDR3 totals 15 residues. Per the germline V gene, CDR1 is SGHRS and CDR2 is YFSETQ. CDR3: CASSFGTAPNQPQHF. Combining the CDR3 with reference TRBV5-1 and TRBJ1-5 gives the whole variable domain KAGVTQTPRYLIKTRGQQVTLSCSPISGHRSVSWYQQTPGQGLQFLFEYFSETQRNKGNFPGRFSGRQFSNSRSEMNVSTLELGDSALYLCASSFGTAPNQPQHFGDGTRLSIL.

The chain combines TRBV15 with TRBJ1-6. CDR1 is LNHNV and CDR2 is YYDKDF in the germline V gene (reference sequence). The CDR3 spans 15 residues. The CDR3 spells CATSSGTVDNSPLHF.

The CDR3 region is CSARESGDTQYF. The V and J genes are TRBV20-1 and TRBJ2-3. CDR3 length: 12 residues. Germline assignment: CDR1 DFQATT and CDR2 SNEGSKA (reference sequence).

V and J are TRBV2 and TRBJ2-3; TCRdb lists TRBD1, though no DNA is available to test this call. CDR3 length: 14 amino acids. The germline gives CDR1 SNHLY, CDR2 FYNNEI. The CDR3 sequence is CASTRGLSTDTQYF.

This chain uses TRBV7-8 with TRBJ1-1; TCRdb calls TRBD1, which cannot be checked without DNA. Germline CDR1 SGHVS, CDR2 FQNEAQ. This CDR3 is built from 14 residues. The CDR3 region is CASSPRDQGTEAFF.

The V gene is TRBV27, the J gene TRBJ2-3. The CDR3 is 15 residues long. CDR1 is MNHEY and CDR2 is SMNVEV in the germline V gene (reference sequence). The CDR3 here is CASSFKPNSADTQYF.

The V gene is TRBV5-1, the J gene TRBJ2-7; TCRdb returns TRBD2, unconfirmable since there is no DNA. Germline values: CDR1 SGHRS, CDR2 YFSETQ. The CDR3 contains 14 residues. This CDR3 reads CASSIGGAPYEQYF.

The rearrangement uses TRBV12-3 or TRBV12-4 and TRBJ1-2; the TCRdb call, TRBD1, lacks DNA for checking. This CDR3 region has 14 residues. The CDR3 protein is CASSPRQGWGGYTF.

The chain employs TRBV6-5 and TRBJ1-2. The CDR3 is 12 amino acids. Per the germline V gene, CDR1 is MNHEY and CDR2 is SVGAGI. CDR3 amino acids: CASSSAAGGYTF.

This rearrangement joins TRBV6-4 to TRBJ2-2; the D call of TRBD2 rests on TCRdb alone, since no DNA is present to check it. The CDR3 has 19 amino acids. In germline, CDR1 is MRHNA, CDR2 SNTAGT. CDR3 in amino acids: CASSQTSGTHLLNTGELFF.

This chain joins TRBV6-6 and TRBJ1-5; TCRdb names TRBD1, which stays unverified in the absence of DNA. This CDR3 region has 13 residues. CDR1 and CDR2 (germline): MNHNY, SVGAGI (reference sequence). The CDR3 is CASSFPSVQPQHF.

V gene TRBV12-3 or TRBV12-4 combines with J gene TRBJ1-5. This CDR3 has 13 residues. CDR3 in amino acids: CASSPDSEQPQHF.

CDR3 sequence reads: CASSLKTGGTDTQYF. This chain uses TRBV7-3 with TRBJ2-3; as DNA is missing, the TRBD1 call by TCRdb cannot be tested. Per the germline V gene, CDR1 is SGHTA and CDR2 is FQGTGA. This CDR3 spans 15 amino acids.

The chain uses TRBV12-3 or TRBV12-4 and TRBJ2-3; TCRdb's D call, TRBD2, is unchecked because there is no DNA. The CDR3 extends over 20 amino acids. CDR3 loop: CASSPRLQAGVPGPTDTQYF.

V usage is TRBV4-1 and J usage is TRBJ1-4; TCRdb lists TRBD1, though no DNA is available to test this call. This CDR3 is built from 14 residues. CDR1 is MGHRA and CDR2 is YSYEKL in the germline V gene. The CDR3 sequence: CASSHGGTGRKLFF.

The chain links TRBV7-2 to TRBJ1-5; TCRdb names TRBD1, which stays unverified in the absence of DNA. The CDR3 extends over 15 amino acids. Germline V gives CDR1 SGHTA, CDR2 FQGNSA. The CDR3 spells CASSLEGESNQPQHF.

J is TRBJ2-3 and V is TRBV3-1; the D gene TCRdb calls, TRBD2, cannot be checked with no DNA. In germline, CDR1 is LGHDT, CDR2 YNNKEL (reference sequence). The CDR3 spans 14 residues. CDR3 amino acids: CASSRTSGSDTQYF.